Listed here is a single T cell receptor beta chain. The target of this receptor is not known. No much larger clone exists at a distance of one base, and base qualities are not known. This specimen belongs to a study of control samples from healthy donors and cancer patients (TCRdb year 2020). CDR1 is given as KGHDR and CDR2 as SFDVKD, both from the germline V gene. Spanning cysteine to phenylalanine, the CDR3 consists of 14 amino acids. The only DNA kept is the CDR3, 42 bases in frame from the first base. Trimmed from V: 2 bases; trimmed from J: 9 bases; junction bases lacking a gene match: 5. The library was obtained by the immunoSEQ multiplex PCR assay. Held by TCRdb, this immuneACCESS table contains in-frame sequences only and omits some clones. Under half of the omission traces to an unresolved V gene where checked; the cause of the rest is unknown. Here the sample has around 180,000 clones; around 90% occur a single time. In total, the top ten clones hold around 5.1% of the sample.

The TCR originated in a woman in her thirties in good health. The sequenced material came from blood. The receptor chain draws on TRBV24-1 and TRBJ2-2, with 7 central nucleotides matching TRBD1. The DNA reads as follows: TGTGCCACCAGTGATTCCACAGGGGTACGGGAGCTGTTTTTT. This translates into CATSDSTGVRELFF.